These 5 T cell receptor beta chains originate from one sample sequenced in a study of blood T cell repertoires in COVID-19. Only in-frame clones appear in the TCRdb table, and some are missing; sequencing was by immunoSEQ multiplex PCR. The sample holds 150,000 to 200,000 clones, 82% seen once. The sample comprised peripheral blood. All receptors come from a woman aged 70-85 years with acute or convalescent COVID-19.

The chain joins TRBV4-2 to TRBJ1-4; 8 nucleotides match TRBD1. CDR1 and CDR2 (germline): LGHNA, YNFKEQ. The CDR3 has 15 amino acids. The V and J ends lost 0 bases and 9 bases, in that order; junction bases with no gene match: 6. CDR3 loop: CASSQDETGAQKLFF. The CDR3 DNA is TGTGCCAGCAGCCAAGATGAGACAGGGGCTCAAAAACTGTTTTTT.

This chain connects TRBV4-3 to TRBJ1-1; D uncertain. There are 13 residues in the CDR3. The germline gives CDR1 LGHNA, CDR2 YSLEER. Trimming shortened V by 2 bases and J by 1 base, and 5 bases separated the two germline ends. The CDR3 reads CASSQQENTEAFF. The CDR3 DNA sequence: TGCGCCAGCAGCCAACAGGAGAACACTGAAGCTTTCTTT.

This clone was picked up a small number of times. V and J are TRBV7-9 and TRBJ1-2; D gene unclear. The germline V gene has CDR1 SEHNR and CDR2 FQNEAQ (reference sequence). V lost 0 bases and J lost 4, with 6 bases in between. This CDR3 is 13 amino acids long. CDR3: CASSLALLYGYTF. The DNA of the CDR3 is TGTGCCAGCAGCTTAGCTCTCCTCTATGGCTACACCTTC.

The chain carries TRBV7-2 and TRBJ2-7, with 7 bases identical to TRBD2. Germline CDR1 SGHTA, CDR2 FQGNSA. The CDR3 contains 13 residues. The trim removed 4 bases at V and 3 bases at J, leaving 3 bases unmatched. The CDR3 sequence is CASSWKRDYEQYF. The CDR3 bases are TGTGCCAGCAGCTGGAAGCGGGACTACGAGCAGTACTTC.

CDR3: CASSQGTSGDSFF. The CDR3 DNA sequence: TGTGCCAGCAGCCAAGGGACTAGCGGGGACTCGTTCTTC. This chain connects TRBV4-2 to TRBJ2-1; 12 bases are a match to TRBD2. V shed 1 base, J shed 15 bases, and the junction held 4 bases outside the gene matches. The V gene's germline CDR1 is LGHNA and CDR2 YNFKEQ. The CDR3 covers 13 residues.